This T cell receptor beta chain was obtained from a study of identical twins. This clonotype has a handful of counts. Its cognate antigen is unknown. The CDR3 runs 16 residues. Trimming shortened V by 0 bases and J by 7 bases, and 18 bases separated the two germline ends. Germline-derived CDR1 and CDR2 are SGDLS and YYNGEE. TCRdb used MiXCR to reprocess the 5' RACE reads, holding one entry per CDR3 protein. Here the sample spans just over 500,000 distinct CDR3 sequences, roughly 21% being singletons. Study-wide points: Models predicted too little out-of-frame TCR alpha sharing in monozygotic twins.

These records were also assigned to another study, of T cells expressing NK-cell markers. That source notes: Sorted CD3+CD56-NKG2C+, CD3+CD56+NKG2C- and CD3+CD56+NKG2C+ T cells were the source of the TCR beta repertoires. Similarly, these clonotypes led the CD3+CD56-NKG2C+ fraction as well in a few donors.

This TCR was recovered from a woman younger than 35 in good health. The gene calls are TRBV9 and TRBJ2-3; D may match TRBD1 or TRBD2 (5 bases each). The sample was CD4+ T cells sorted from blood. CDR3 residues: CASSVGLTEGVNTQYF. The DNA of the CDR3 is TGTGCCAGCAGCGTAGGGTTGACAGAGGGCGTGAATACGCAGTATTTT.